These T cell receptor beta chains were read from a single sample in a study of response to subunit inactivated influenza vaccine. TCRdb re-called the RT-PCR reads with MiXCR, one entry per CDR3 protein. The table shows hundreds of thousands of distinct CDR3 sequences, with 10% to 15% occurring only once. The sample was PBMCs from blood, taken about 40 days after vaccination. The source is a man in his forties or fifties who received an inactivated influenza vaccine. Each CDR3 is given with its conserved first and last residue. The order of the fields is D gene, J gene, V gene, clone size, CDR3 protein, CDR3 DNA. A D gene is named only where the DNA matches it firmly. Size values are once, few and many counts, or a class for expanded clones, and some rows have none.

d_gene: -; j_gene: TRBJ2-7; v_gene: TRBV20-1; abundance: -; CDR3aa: CSARVGSASSYEQYF; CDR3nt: TGCAGTGCTAGAGTTGGCTCCGCAAGCTCCTACGAGCAGTACTTC
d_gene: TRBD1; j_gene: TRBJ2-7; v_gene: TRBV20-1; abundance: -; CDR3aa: CSARDVGTGVISYEQYF; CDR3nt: TGCAGTGCTAGAGATGTTGGGACAGGGGTAATATCCTACGAGCAGTACTTC
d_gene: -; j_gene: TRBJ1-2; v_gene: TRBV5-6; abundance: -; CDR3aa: CASSPVRGLFFGYTF; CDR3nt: TGTGCCAGCAGCCCGGTGAGGGGTTTGTTTTTCGGCTACACCTTC
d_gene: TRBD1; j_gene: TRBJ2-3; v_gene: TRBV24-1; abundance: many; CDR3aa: CATSAQGAKDTQYF; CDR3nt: TGTGCCACCAGTGCGCAGGGGGCTAAAGATACGCAGTATTTT
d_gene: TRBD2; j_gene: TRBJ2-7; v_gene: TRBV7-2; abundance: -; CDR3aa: CASSEASGSYEQYF; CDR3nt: TGTGCCAGCAGCGAGGCTAGCGGATCCTACGAGCAGTACTTC
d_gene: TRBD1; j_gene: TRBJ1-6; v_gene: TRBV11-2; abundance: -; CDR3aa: CASSSQYTGGSPLHF; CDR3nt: TGTGCCAGCAGCTCGCAATATACAGGGGGTTCACCCCTCCACTTT
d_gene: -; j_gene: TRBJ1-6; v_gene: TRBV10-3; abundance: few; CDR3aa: CAISDRASSSPLHF; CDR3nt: TGTGCCATCAGTGACCGAGCCTCCAGTTCACCCCTCCACTTT
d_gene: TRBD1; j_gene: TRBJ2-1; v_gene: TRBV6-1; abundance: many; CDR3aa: CASSLRQGQYNEQFF; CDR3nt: TGTGCCAGCAGTCTTCGACAGGGGCAGTACAATGAGCAGTTCTTC
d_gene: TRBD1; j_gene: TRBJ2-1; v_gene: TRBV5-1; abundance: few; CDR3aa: CASSSGTGPYNEQFF; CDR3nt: TGCGCCAGCAGCTCCGGGACAGGACCCTACAATGAGCAGTTCTTC
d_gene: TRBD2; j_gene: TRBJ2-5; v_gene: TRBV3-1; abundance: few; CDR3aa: CASSRWTSGYQETQYF; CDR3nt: TGTGCCAGCAGCCGATGGACTAGCGGGTACCAAGAGACCCAGTACTTC
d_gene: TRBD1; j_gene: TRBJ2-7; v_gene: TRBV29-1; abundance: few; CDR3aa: CSVETKGQATYEQYF; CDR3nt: TGCAGCGTTGAGACGAAGGGACAGGCAACCTACGAGCAGTACTTC
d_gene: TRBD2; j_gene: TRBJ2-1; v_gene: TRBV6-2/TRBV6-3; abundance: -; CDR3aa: CASRGAGVSNEQFF; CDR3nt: TGTGCCAGCAGAGGAGCGGGAGTATCCAATGAGCAGTTCTTC
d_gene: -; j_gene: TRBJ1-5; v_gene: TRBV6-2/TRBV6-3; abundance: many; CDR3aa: CASSFSQVYQPQHF; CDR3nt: TGTGCCAGCAGTTTCAGCCAGGTCTATCAGCCCCAGCATTTT
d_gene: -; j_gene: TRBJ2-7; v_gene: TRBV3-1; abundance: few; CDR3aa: CASSHRESYEQYF; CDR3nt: TGTGCCAGCAGCCACAGGGAGTCCTACGAGCAGTACTTC
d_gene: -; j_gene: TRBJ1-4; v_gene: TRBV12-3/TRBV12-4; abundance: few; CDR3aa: CASSLGADSNEKLFF; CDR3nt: TGTGCCAGCAGTTTAGGCGCCGACAGTAATGAAAAACTGTTTTTT
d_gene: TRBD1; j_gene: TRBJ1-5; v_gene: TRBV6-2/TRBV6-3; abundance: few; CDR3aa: CASRSGQGLQPQHF; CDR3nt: TGTGCCAGCAGAAGCGGACAGGGCCTTCAGCCCCAGCATTTT
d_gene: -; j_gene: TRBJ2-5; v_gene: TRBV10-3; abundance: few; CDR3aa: CAISGRNTQETQYF; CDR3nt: TGTGCCATCAGTGGGCGCAACACTCAAGAGACCCAGTACTTC
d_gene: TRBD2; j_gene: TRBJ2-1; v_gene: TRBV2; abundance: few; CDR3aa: CASSAGGLIEQFF; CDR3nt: TGTGCCAGCTCTGCGGGAGGGCTTATCGAGCAGTTCTTC
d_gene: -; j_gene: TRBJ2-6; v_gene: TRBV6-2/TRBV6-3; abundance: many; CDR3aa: CASSYDGSGANVLTF; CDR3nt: TGTGCCAGCAGTTACGACGGCTCTGGGGCCAACGTCCTGACTTTC
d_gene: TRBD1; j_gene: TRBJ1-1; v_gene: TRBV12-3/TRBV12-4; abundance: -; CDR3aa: CASSLPGQGLEAFF; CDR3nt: TGTGCCAGCAGTTTACCGGGACAGGGCCTAGAGGCTTTCTTT
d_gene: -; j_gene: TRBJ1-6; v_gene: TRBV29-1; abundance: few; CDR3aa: CSVSQGLDSPLHF; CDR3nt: TGCAGCGTTTCCCAGGGGTTGGATTCACCCCTCCACTTT
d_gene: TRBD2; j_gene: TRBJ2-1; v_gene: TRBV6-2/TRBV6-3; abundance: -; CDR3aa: CASSLDPFHSGRASYNEQFF; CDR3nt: TGTGCCAGCAGTTTGGACCCGTTCCATAGCGGGAGGGCCTCCTACAATGAGCAGTTCTTC
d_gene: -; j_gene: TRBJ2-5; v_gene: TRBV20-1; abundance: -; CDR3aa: CSATRTLLGETQYF; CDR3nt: TGCAGTGCTACTCGGACCCTGTTGGGAGAGACCCAGTACTTC
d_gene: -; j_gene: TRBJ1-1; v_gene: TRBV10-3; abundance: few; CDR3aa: CAISHFPGAVFNTEAFF; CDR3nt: TGTGCCATCAGCCATTTTCCGGGGGCCGTCTTTAACACTGAAGCTTTCTTT
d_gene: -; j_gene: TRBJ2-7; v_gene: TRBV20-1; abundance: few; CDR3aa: CSARLSQSYEQYF; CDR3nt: TGCAGTGCTAGGTTGAGTCAAAGCTACGAGCAGTACTTC
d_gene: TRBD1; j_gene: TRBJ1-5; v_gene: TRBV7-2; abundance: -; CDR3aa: CASSLAGTGFNQPQHF; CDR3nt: TGTGCCAGCAGCTTAGCCGGGACAGGGTTCAATCAGCCCCAGCATTTT
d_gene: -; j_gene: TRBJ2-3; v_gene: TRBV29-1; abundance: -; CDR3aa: CSVDHDSTDTQYF; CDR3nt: TGCAGCGTGGATCACGATAGCACAGATACGCAGTATTTT